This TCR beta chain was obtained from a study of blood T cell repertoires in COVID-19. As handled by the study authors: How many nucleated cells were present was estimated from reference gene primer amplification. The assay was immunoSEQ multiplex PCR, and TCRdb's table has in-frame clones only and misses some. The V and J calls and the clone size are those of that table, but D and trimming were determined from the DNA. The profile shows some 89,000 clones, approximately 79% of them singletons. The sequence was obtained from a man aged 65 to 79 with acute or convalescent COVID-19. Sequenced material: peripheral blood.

CDR3 region: CASSSGQGANIQYF. The DNA for the CDR3 is TGCGCCAGCAGCTCCGGACAGGGGGCGAACATTCAGTACTTC. The rearrangement links TRBV5-1 to TRBJ2-4; 11 nucleotides match TRBD1. CDR3 length: 14 residues. The J segment lost 7 bases and the V segment lost 3 bases, leaving 3 bases of the junction unmatched. Germline V gene sequence: CDR1 SGHRS, CDR2 YFSETQ.